This TCR beta chain comes out of a study of blood T cell repertoires in COVID-19. Study as a whole: Acute and convalescent COVID-19 samples came from the United States, Italy and Spain. Sample material is recorded as cDNA or gDNA derived from T cells, B-cell-depleted T cells, or PBMCs.

In the authors' methods: Reference gene primer amplification in the assay estimated nucleated cell counts. Only in-frame clones appear in the TCRdb table, and some are missing; sequencing was by immunoSEQ multiplex PCR. The V and J calls and clone size come from that table; D and trimming were worked out from the DNA. The data contain about 40,000 clones, about four fifths of them singletons. The sequenced sample consisted of peripheral blood. This receptor was obtained from a woman in her fifties or sixties with acute or convalescent COVID-19.

This CDR3 is CASSRGIYEQYF. The CDR3 region has the DNA TGTGCCAGCAGCCGCGGAATCTACGAGCAGTACTTC. This chain joins TRBV3-1 (or the pseudogene TRBV3-2) and TRBJ2-7, with unresolved D. This CDR3 region has 12 residues. CDR1 LGHDT and CDR2 YNNKEL come from the germline V gene (reference sequence). Trimming left V 4 bases short and J 3 bases short, with 7 bases between.